A single sample gave rise to the 10 T cell receptor beta chains below, sequenced in a study of blood T cell repertoires in COVID-19. Profiling relied on immunoSEQ multiplex PCR, and the TCRdb table lists in-frame clones only, not all of them. The table includes more than 65,000 clones, approximately 82% detected once. Sequencing was done on a sample of peripheral blood. These receptors all stem from an elderly woman with acute or convalescent COVID-19.

The chain carries TRBV10-2 and TRBJ1-2, with TRBD1 matching over 8 bases. The ends lost 2 bases at V and 4 bases at J; junction bases unmatched: 6. The CDR3 is made up of 15 amino acids. Looked up from germline, CDR1 is WSHSY and CDR2 is SAAADI. The CDR3 bases are TGCGCCAGCAGTGAGGCGGGACAGGAGGTCTATGGCTACACCTTC. It is translated as CASSEAGQEVYGYTF.

The rearrangement uses TRBV5-1 and TRBJ2-3, with D tentatively TRBD2 (5 bases). The ends were cut back, 0 bases at V and 4 bases at J, with 9 bases in the middle. Looked up from germline, CDR1 is SGHRS and CDR2 is YFSETQ. CDR3 size: 14 residues. CDR3 sequence: CASSLAPGADTQYF. The CDR3 nucleotides are TGCGCCAGCAGCTTGGCTCCCGGGGCAGATACGCAGTATTTT.

J is TRBJ1-3 and V is TRBV18; unclear D gene. V was pared by 0 bases and J by 0 bases, with 6 bases between. This CDR3 is 15 amino acids long. CDR1 KGHSH and CDR2 LQKENI come from the germline V gene. This CDR3 is CASSPPQNSGNTIYF. CDR3 sequence (DNA): TGTGCCAGCTCACCACCTCAGAACTCTGGAAACACCATATATTTT.

V gene TRBV5-8 combines with J gene TRBJ2-3; perhaps TRBD2 as D (5 bases). Germline CDR1 SGHTS, CDR2 YDEGEE. The V and J ends lost 4 bases and 0 bases respectively, with 24 bases between them. This CDR3 has 19 amino acids. The CDR3 region has the DNA TGTGCCAGCAGCCCGTACGGACTCTACATTCCCTCAAGCACAGATACGCAGTATTTT. The encoded protein is CASSPYGLYIPSSTDTQYF.

The chain employs TRBV24-1 and TRBJ2-2, with 7 bases lining up with TRBD1. CDR3 size: 15 residues. Germline V gene data show CDR1 as KGHDR and CDR2 as SFDVKD. J gave up 2 bases and V 4 bases, and 3 bases lay outside the gene matches. The CDR3 is CATSEGTANTGELFF. The CDR3 bases are TGTGCCACCAGTGAAGGGACAGCAAACACCGGGGAGCTGTTTTTT.

This clone came up once. The J gene is TRBJ2-7, the V gene TRBV5-1; D remains ambiguous. The V gene's germline CDR1 is SGHRS and CDR2 YFSETQ. The CDR3 totals 11 residues. The V and J ends lost 2 bases and 4 bases respectively, with 4 bases between them. The CDR3 DNA reads as TGCGCCAGCAGCTTCGGGTACGAGCAGTACTTC. Translated, it gives CASSFGYEQYF.

The rearrangement uses TRBV19 and TRBJ2-6; possibly TRBD1 for D (6 bases). V lost 5 bases and J lost 2, with 16 bases in between. The CDR3 runs 17 residues. Germline CDR1 and CDR2: LNHDA and SQIVND (reference sequence). The CDR3 bases are TGTGCCAGTAGTCCCAGGGGCAAGTTCCCTGGGGCCAACGTCCTGACTTTC. Amino acid sequence: CASSPRGKFPGANVLTF.

V and J are TRBV19 and TRBJ2-3; TRBD2 aligns across 10 bases. This CDR3 has 15 amino acids. J gave up 1 base and V 3 bases, and 1 base lay outside the gene matches. In germline, CDR1 is LNHDA, CDR2 SQIVND (reference sequence). DNA of the CDR3: TGTGCCAGTAGTATTAGCGGGGGGCGCACAGATACGCAGTATTTT. Encoded protein: CASSISGGRTDTQYF.

This clone was counted between two and nine times. The chain is built from TRBV2 and TRBJ1-1; 9 bases are a match to TRBD1. Germline V gene sequence: CDR1 SNHLY, CDR2 FYNNEI. This CDR3 contains 15 residues. V dropped 7 bases and J dropped 5; count of bases not matched to a gene: 11. CDR3 residues: CASTIGRDRDTEAFF. The DNA for the CDR3 is TGTGCCAGCACCATTGGACGGGACAGGGATACTGAAGCTTTCTTT.

The CDR3 nucleotides are TGTGCCAGCATTGGACACGACAATGAGCAGTTCTTC. The encoded protein is CASIGHDNEQFF. The J gene is TRBJ2-1, the V gene TRBV2, with TRBD1 as a possible D gene (5 bases). The CDR3 consists of 12 residues. V lost 7 bases and J 5 bases, leaving 9 bases between the germline ends. Per the germline V gene, CDR1 is SNHLY and CDR2 is FYNNEI.